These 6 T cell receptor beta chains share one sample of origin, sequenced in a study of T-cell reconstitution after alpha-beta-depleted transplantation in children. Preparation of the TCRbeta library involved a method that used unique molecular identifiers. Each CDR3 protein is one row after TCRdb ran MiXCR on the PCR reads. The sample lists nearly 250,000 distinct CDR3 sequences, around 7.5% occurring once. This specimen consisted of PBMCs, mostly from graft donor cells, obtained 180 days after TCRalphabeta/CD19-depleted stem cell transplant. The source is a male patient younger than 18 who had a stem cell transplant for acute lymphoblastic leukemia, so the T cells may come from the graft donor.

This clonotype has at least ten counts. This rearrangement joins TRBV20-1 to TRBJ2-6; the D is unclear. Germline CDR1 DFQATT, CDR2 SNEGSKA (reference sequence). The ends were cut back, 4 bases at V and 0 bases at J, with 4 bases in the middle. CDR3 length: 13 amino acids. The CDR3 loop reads CSAKISGANVLTF. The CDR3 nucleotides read TGCAGTGCTAAAATCTCTGGGGCCAACGTCCTGACTTTC.

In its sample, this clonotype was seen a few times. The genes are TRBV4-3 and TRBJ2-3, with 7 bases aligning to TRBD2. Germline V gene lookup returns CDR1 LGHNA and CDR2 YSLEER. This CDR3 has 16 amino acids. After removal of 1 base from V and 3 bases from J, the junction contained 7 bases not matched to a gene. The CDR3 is CASSQVRTRATDTQYF. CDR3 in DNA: TGCGCCAGCAGCCAAGTTAGGACTAGAGCAACAGATACGCAGTATTTT.

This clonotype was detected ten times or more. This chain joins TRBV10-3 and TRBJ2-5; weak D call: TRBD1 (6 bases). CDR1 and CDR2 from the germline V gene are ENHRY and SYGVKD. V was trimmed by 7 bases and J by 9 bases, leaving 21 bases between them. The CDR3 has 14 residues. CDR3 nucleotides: TGTGCCATCAAGGAGGCTACAGGGTCGTTGGCCCAGTACTTC. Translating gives CAIKEATGSLAQYF.

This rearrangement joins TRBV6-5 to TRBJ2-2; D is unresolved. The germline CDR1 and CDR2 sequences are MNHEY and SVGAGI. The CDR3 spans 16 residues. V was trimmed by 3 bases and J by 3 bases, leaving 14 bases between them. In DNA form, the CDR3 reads TGTGCCAGCAGTTATGGCAGTTCATCTTACACCGGGGAGCTGTTTTTT. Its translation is CASSYGSSSYTGELFF.

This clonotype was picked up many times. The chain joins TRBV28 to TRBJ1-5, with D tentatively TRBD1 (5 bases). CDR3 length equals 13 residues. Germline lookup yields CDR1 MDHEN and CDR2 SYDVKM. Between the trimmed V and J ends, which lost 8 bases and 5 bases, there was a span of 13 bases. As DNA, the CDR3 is TGTGCCAGCGGGGGGAGGGCGCATCAGCCCCAGCATTTT. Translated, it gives CASGGRAHQPQHF.

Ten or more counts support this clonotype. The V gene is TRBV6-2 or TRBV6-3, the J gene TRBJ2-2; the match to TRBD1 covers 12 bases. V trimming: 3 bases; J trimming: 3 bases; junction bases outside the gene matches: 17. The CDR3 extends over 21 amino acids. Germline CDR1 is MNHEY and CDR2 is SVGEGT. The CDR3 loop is CASSYGSAGQGASPYTGELFF. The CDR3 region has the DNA TGTGCCAGCAGTTATGGATCCGCGGGACAGGGGGCTTCCCCCTACACCGGGGAGCTGTTTTTT.